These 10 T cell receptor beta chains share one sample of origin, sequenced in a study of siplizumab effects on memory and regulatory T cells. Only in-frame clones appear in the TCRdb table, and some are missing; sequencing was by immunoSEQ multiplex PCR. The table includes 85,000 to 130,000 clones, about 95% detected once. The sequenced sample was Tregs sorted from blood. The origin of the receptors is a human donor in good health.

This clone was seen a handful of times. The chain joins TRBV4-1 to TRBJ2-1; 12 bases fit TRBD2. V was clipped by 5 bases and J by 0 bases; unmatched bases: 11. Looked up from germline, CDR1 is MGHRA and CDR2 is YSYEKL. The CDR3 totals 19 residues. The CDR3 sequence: CASSAPGLAGSSSYNEQFF. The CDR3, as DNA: TGCGCCAGCAGCGCTCCGGGACTAGCGGGCTCAAGCTCCTACAATGAGCAGTTCTTC.

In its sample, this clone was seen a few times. The CDR3 sequence: CASTMGAGGYTF. The CDR3 DNA follows: TGTGCCAGCACGATGGGGGCCGGTGGCTACACCTTC. The chain links TRBV6-5 to TRBJ1-2; the D gene is possibly TRBD1 (6 bases). The V gene lost 7 bases and the J gene lost 7 bases, with 13 bases spanning the gap. Germline V CDR1 and CDR2: MNHEY, SVGAGI. This CDR3 has 12 amino acids.

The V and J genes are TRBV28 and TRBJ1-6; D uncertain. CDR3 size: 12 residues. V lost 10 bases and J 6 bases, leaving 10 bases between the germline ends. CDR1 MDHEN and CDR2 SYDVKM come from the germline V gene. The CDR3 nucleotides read TGTGCCACTCTTTCGCCTAATTCACCCCTCCACTTT. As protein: CATLSPNSPLHF.

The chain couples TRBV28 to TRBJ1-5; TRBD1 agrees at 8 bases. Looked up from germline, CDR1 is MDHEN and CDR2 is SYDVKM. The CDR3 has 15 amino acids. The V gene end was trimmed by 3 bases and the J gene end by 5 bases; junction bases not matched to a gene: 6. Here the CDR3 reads CASSFKTGEYQPQHF. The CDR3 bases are TGTGCCAGCAGTTTCAAGACAGGGGAATATCAGCCCCAGCATTTT.

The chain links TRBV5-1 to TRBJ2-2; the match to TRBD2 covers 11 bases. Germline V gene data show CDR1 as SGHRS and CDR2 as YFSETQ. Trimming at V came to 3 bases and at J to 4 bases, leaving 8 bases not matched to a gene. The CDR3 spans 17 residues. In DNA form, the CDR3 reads TGCGCCAGCAGCTACGCCCTCACTAGCGGGAGCACCGGGGAGCTGTTTTTT. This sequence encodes CASSYALTSGSTGELFF.

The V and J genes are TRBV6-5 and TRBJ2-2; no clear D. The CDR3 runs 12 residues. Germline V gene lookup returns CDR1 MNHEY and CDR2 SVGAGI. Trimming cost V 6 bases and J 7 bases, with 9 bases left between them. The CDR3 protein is CASSRLGGELFF. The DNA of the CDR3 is TGTGCCAGCAGCCGTTTAGGCGGGGAGCTGTTTTTT.

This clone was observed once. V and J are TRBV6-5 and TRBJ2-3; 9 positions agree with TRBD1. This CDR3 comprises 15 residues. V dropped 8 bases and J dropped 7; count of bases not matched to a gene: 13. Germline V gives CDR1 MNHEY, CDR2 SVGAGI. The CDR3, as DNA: TGTGCCAGCGCAACACCGGGACAGGGTATACATACGCAGTATTTT. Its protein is CASATPGQGIHTQYF.

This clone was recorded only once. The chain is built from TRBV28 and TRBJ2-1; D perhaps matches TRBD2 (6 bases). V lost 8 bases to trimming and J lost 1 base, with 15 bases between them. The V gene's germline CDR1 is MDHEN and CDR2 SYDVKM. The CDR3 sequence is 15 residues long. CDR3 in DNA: TGTGCCAGCCGGTTTGCGGGAAGATCCTACAATGAGCAGTTCTTC. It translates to CASRFAGRSYNEQFF.

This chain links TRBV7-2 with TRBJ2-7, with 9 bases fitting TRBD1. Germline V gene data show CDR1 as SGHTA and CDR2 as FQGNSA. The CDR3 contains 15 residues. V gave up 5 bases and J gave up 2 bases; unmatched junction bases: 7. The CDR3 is CASSPWTGDPYEQYF. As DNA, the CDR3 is TGTGCCAGCAGCCCCTGGACAGGGGACCCCTACGAGCAGTACTTC.

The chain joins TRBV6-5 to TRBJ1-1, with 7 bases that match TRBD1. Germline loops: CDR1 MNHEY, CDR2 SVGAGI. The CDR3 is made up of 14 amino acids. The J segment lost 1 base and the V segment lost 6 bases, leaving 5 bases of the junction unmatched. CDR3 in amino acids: CASRHRDRNTEAFF. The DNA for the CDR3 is TGTGCCAGCAGGCACCGGGACAGGAACACTGAAGCTTTCTTT.